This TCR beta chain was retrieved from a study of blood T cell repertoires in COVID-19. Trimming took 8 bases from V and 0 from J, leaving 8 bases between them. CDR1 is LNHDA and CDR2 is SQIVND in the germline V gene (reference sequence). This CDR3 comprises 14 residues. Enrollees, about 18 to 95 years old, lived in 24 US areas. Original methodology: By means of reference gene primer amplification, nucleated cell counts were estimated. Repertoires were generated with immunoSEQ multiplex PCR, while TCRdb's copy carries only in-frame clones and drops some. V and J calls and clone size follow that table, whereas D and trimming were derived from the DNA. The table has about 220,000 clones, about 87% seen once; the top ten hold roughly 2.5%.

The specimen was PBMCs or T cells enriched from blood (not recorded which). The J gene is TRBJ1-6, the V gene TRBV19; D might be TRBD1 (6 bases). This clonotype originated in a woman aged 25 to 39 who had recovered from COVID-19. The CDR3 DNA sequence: TGTGCCAGTGGGGGCAGCTCCTATAATTCACCCCTCCACTTT. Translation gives CASGGSSYNSPLHF.